This TCR beta chain was identified during a study of shared clonotypes between healthy human individuals. General study findings and limits: The naive CD4 repertoires of several donors were compared, and approximately 4.7% of clonotypes were shared.

V was pared by 2 bases and J by 6 bases, with 10 bases of the junction left unmatched. The CDR3 spans 17 residues. CDR1 and CDR2 from the germline V gene are SEHNR and FQNEAQ (reference sequence). The study ran the assay at deep level. Only in-frame clones appear in the TCRdb table, and some are missing; sequencing was by immunoSEQ multiplex PCR. The repertoire holds 2 million to 2.5 million clones, with 90% to 97% as singletons. As regards this clone: Its antigen remains unidentified.

The sequencing sample was made of naive CD4+ T cells sorted from blood. Subset indicated: CD45RA+ positively selected. The chain has TRBV7-9 and TRBJ2-3, with TRBD2 identical over 11 bases. The receptor was isolated from a man aged 18 to 29 in good health. CDR3 region: CASSLTRSLAGEDTQYF. CDR3 DNA sequence: TGTGCCAGCAGCTTAACCCGGTCACTAGCGGGAGAGGATACGCAGTATTTT. Based on the CDR3 plus reference TRBV7-9 and TRBJ2-3, the full variable domain is DTGVSQNPRHKITKRGQNVTFRCDPISEHNRLYWYRQTLGQGPEFLTYFQNEAQLEKSRLLSDRFSAERPKGSFSTLEIQRTEQGDSAMYLCASSLTRSLAGEDTQYFGPGTRLTVL.